The next 20 T cell receptor beta chains were all read from a single sample in a study of preoperative IRX-2 immunotherapy in early breast cancer. As for treatment: preoperative locoregional IRX-2 cytokine immunotherapy. TCRdb's table, derived via immunoSEQ multiplex PCR, lists solely in-frame clones and lacks some. The sample has roughly 40,000 clones, approximately 77% seen once; the top ten hold over 1%. This specimen was tumor tissue, taken after IRX-2 immunotherapy. These receptors were collected from a human donor with breast cancer.

The chain carries TRBV18 and TRBJ2-7; D is uncertain. This CDR3 is built from 14 residues. The germline V gene has CDR1 KGHSH and CDR2 LQKENI. V shed 0 bases and J shed 2 bases, with 8 bases lying between them. For the CDR3, the DNA is TGTGCCAGCTCACCACCGTTTGATACCTACGAGCAGTACTTC. Protein sequence: CASSPPFDTYEQYF.

This clone was counted once. The chain carries TRBV19 and TRBJ2-1; no clear D. Deletions cut 2 bases from V and 0 bases from J, with 8 bases between. The CDR3 sequence is 15 residues long. The germline V gene encodes CDR1 LNHDA and CDR2 SQIVND (reference sequence). The CDR3 loop is CASSIIRSSYNEQFF. The CDR3 bases are TGTGCCAGTAGTATAATTAGGAGCTCCTACAATGAGCAGTTCTTC.

This chain connects TRBV6-8 to TRBJ1-5, with D perhaps matching TRBD1 (6 bases). Trimming shortened V by 2 bases and J by 10 bases, and 15 bases separated the two germline ends. The CDR3 is made up of 14 amino acids. Germline CDR1 and CDR2: MNHGY and SAAAGT. The DNA for the CDR3 is TGTGCCAGCAGTTACCAGCCCACCGGGGGCCCCCAGCATTTT. The encoded protein is CASSYQPTGGPQHF.

Judged by abundance, this clone is medium-sized. CDR3 in DNA: TGTGCCAGCAGTCCCGGGGGGGACAGCTATCAGCCCCAGCATTTT. As protein: CASSPGGDSYQPQHF. The chain is built from TRBV6-8 and TRBJ1-5; 7 bases line up with TRBD1. The V gene's germline CDR1 is MNHGY and CDR2 SAAAGT. The CDR3 has 15 residues. With 5 bases clipped from V and 5 bases from J, the junction kept 9 bases outside the gene matches.

CDR3 in DNA: TGTGCCAGCAGTTTCTCGACAGGGCTGGATGGCTACACCTTC. This encodes CASSFSTGLDGYTF. The V gene is TRBV6-8, the J gene TRBJ1-2; TRBD1 matches at 7 bases. From germline, CDR1 is MNHGY and CDR2 SAAAGT. CDR3 length: 14 residues. The J segment lost 6 bases and the V segment lost 4 bases, leaving 8 bases of the junction unmatched.

CDR3 nucleotides: TGTGCCAGCTCGACAGGCGAATATGGCTACACCTTC. It is translated as CASSTGEYGYTF. J is TRBJ1-2 and V is TRBV28; D perhaps matches TRBD1 (6 bases). The length of the CDR3 is 12 residues. CDR1 MDHEN and CDR2 SYDVKM come from the germline V gene. Trimming cost V 8 bases and J 5 bases, with 12 bases left between them.

The V gene is TRBV6-7, the J gene TRBJ2-6; 11 nucleotides match TRBD2. TRBV6-7 is identified as an open reading frame with a role that is uncertain. V was clipped by 4 bases and J by 1 base; unmatched bases: 6. There are 18 residues in the CDR3. Written as DNA, the CDR3 is TGTGCCAGCAGTTCGGGTAGCGGGGGGGCTTCTGGGGCCAACGTCCTGACTTTC. Translated: CASSSGSGGASGANVLTF.

The chain recombines TRBV6-1 with TRBJ2-1; D unresolved. V was pared by 1 base and J by 2 bases, with 6 bases between. Germline V gene sequence: CDR1 MNHNS, CDR2 SASEGT. This CDR3 is 14 amino acids long. In DNA, the CDR3 is TGTGCCAGCAGTGAAGGGAGTACCTACAATGAGCAGTTCTTC. It translates to CASSEGSTYNEQFF.

The chain combines TRBV15 with TRBJ1-2; a possible D gene is TRBD1 (6 bases). The CDR3 extends over 16 amino acids. The ends were cut back, 0 bases at V and 1 base at J, with 12 bases in the middle. The germline gives CDR1 LNHNV, CDR2 YYDKDF (reference sequence). The DNA of the CDR3 is TGTGCCACCAGCAGAGATAAGAGACAGGTTAACTATGGCTACACCTTC. As protein: CATSRDKRQVNYGYTF.

The chain carries TRBV2 and TRBJ2-5, with a tentative D call TRBD2 (6 bases). The CDR3 consists of 15 residues. The germline V gene has CDR1 SNHLY and CDR2 FYNNEI. V was clipped by 6 bases and J by 10 bases, with 24 bases between them. The CDR3 sequence is CASSPRIMGGVGQYF. The CDR3 nucleotides read TGTGCCAGCAGCCCCCGAATTATGGGGGGTGTAGGCCAGTACTTC.

This clone was seen a single time. The chain carries TRBV28 and TRBJ1-2, with 7 bases aligning to TRBD1. The ends lost 10 bases at V and 8 bases at J; junction bases unmatched: 13. The CDR3 extends over 13 amino acids. CDR1 is MDHEN and CDR2 is SYDVKM in the germline V gene. CDR3 sequence: CATGQEPRGGYTF. The DNA of the CDR3 is TGTGCCACCGGACAGGAACCCCGAGGGGGCTACACCTTC.

This clone is a singleton in its sample. V gene TRBV14 combines with J gene TRBJ2-7; D is undetermined. V lost 3 bases to trimming and J lost 9 bases, with 18 bases between them. This CDR3 is 14 amino acids long. Germline V lookup: CDR1 SGHDN, CDR2 FVKESK. The CDR3 sequence: CASSQELWDRRQYF. CDR3 bases: TGTGCCAGCAGCCAGGAACTTTGGGATCGTCGGCAGTACTTC.

The chain uses TRBV19 and TRBJ2-3, with D perhaps matching TRBD1 (6 bases). Trimming left V 11 bases short and J 4 bases short, with 16 bases between. In germline, CDR1 is LNHDA, CDR2 SQIVND (reference sequence). This CDR3 spans 13 amino acids. The DNA for the CDR3 is TGTGCCTCTCTTAAACAGGGATCAGATACGCAGTATTTT. It yields the protein CASLKQGSDTQYF.

This clone was picked up a small number of times. This chain links TRBV7-8 with TRBJ2-1, with D hard to call. The CDR3 is made up of 14 amino acids. The V gene lost 6 bases and the J gene lost 0 bases, with 9 bases spanning the gap. CDR1 and CDR2 (germline): SGHVS, FQNEAQ. This CDR3 reads CASRRQSSYNEQFF. Here the CDR3 DNA reads TGTGCCAGCAGGCGGCAGAGCTCCTACAATGAGCAGTTCTTC. Variable domain in full (rest from reference TRBV7-8 and TRBJ2-1): GAGVSQSPRYKVAKRGQDVALRCDPISGHVSLFWYQQALGQGPEFLTYFQNEAQLDKSGLPSDRFFAERPEGSVSTLKIQRTQQEDSAVYLCASRRQSSYNEQFFGPGTRLTVL.

The CDR3, as DNA: TGCGCCAGCAGCCAAGTTTTGGGGGCGCCGCATGGCTACACCTTC. Its protein product is CASSQVLGAPHGYTF. V is TRBV1 and J is TRBJ1-2; the tabulated D call, TRBD1, remains unverified against the DNA. TRBV1 is noted as a pseudogene. The CDR3 runs to 15 residues.

CDR3 residues: CASIAGNTIYF. The DNA for the CDR3 is TGTGCCAGCATCGCCGGAAACACCATATATTTT. The chain combines TRBV6-7 with TRBJ1-3; D is ambiguous. TRBV6-7 is treated as an ORF (open reading frame) with a function not yet certain. Trimming took 7 bases from V and 4 from J, leaving 5 bases between them. The CDR3 covers 11 residues.

V and J are TRBV1 and TRBJ2-4; the table names TRBD2, a call not compared with the DNA. TRBV1 is noted as a pseudogene. The CDR3 consists of 12 residues. CDR3 nucleotides: TGCGCCAGCAGTCACGAACAGGAGGGTCAGTACTTC. It translates to CASSHEQEGQYF.

This clone occurred once. J is TRBJ2-3 and V is TRBV29-1; D perhaps matches TRBD2 (7 bases). The germline CDR1 and CDR2 sequences are SQVTM and ANQGSEA. The CDR3 has 15 amino acids. Deletions cut 6 bases from V and 2 bases from J, with 18 bases between. The CDR3, as DNA: TGCAGCGTCCTAGGGGGGGCCACCAACACAGATACGCAGTATTTT. Encoded protein: CSVLGGATNTDTQYF.

In DNA form, the CDR3 reads TGCGCCAGCAGCGGGGGACTTCGGAATGAGCAGTTCTTC. Translating it yields CASSGGLRNEQFF. J is TRBJ2-1 and V is TRBV23-1, with D tentatively TRBD2 (6 bases). TRBV23-1 counts as an open reading frame of uncertain function. This CDR3 is built from 13 residues. V lost 6 bases and J 7 bases, leaving 13 bases between the germline ends.

This chain joins TRBV28 and TRBJ2-7; D is tentatively TRBD1 or TRBD2 (6 bases each). Germline CDR1 reads MDHEN; CDR2 reads SYDVKM. Trimming removed 4 bases from V and 0 bases from J, with 25 bases in between. The CDR3 has 19 residues. As DNA, the CDR3 is TGTGCCAGCAGTTCGACTAGACAGGTTCTGTTCAGTAGCTCCTACGAGCAGTACTTC. Protein product: CASSSTRQVLFSSSYEQYF.